This TCR beta chain stems from a study of neoadjuvant nivolumab and ipilimumab in lung cancer. Study observations and caveats: A small number of samples were TCR sequenced. Compared with tumor-adjacent uninvolved lung, resected tumors showed greater richness and clonality.

The CDR3 loop spans 14 amino acids. In germline, CDR1 is SEHNR, CDR2 FQNEAQ (reference sequence). Between the trimmed V and J ends, which lost 5 bases and 5 bases, there was a span of 15 bases. Generated by immunoSEQ multiplex PCR, the TCRdb table keeps only in-frame clones and is missing some. The sample carries 18,000 or so clones, around 79% recorded once. In regard to this clone: Its antigen is unknown.

This sequence originates from an adult with non-small cell lung cancer. The genes are TRBV7-9 and TRBJ1-1; a possible D gene is TRBD1 (6 bases). The input for sequencing was tumor tissue, taken after neoadjuvant nivolumab, alone or with ipilimumab, at or shortly before surgery. The CDR3 region has the DNA TGTGCCAGCAGCGTTACAGGGTCGGGGACTGAAGCTTTCTTT. Translated, it gives CASSVTGSGTEAFF.